This paragraph covers one T cell receptor (beta chain) sequence. The antigen is unknown. This record comes from a study of T cells in Graves' hyperthyroidism and ophthalmopathy. Notes on the study in general: Most clonotypes that expanded in the thyroid above 0.001 also showed up in blood.

Researchers took RNA transcripts and amplified the TCR beta CDR3 regions from them. During a first-round RT-PCR of the TCR CDR3, the HTBI primer set was used. One entry per CDR3 protein, called by TCRdb with MiXCR from the multiplex PCR reads. The data contain approximately 510,000 distinct CDR3 sequences, around 20% of them singletons. Germline loops: CDR1 MGHRA, CDR2 YSYEKL. The V and J ends lost 3 bases and 0 bases respectively, with 15 bases between them. CDR3 length: 17 residues. This receptor was taken from a man aged 18 to 35 with Graves' hyperthyroidism. V usage is TRBV4-1 and J usage is TRBJ1-5; D ambiguous. What was sequenced was blood. The CDR3 DNA follows: TGCGCCAGCAGCCAGGCAGCCGGAGCCTATAGCAATCAGCCCCAGCATTTT. It codes for CASSQAAGAYSNQPQHF.